The clone carrying this TCR beta chain was picked up one time. Its specificity is unknown. The data were obtained in a study of tumor-infiltrating lymphocytes in localized non-small cell lung cancer. Study as a whole: The cohort mixed smokers and never-smokers, several histologies, and some post-neoadjuvant-chemotherapy samples. Each patient gave resected tumor and non-adjacent uninvolved lung tissue.

Between the trimmed V and J ends, which lost 6 bases and 4 bases, there was a span of 18 bases. Germline CDR1 reads MNHEY; CDR2 reads SMNVEV (reference sequence). This CDR3 contains 16 residues. Clones were read by immunoSEQ multiplex PCR, and TCRdb kept only the in-frame ones, dropping some. Of about 15,000 clones listed, approximately 80% were seen once; the top ten hold 15% to 20%. Study-level results: Immunotypes IM1 and IM2 had similar TCR-derived T-cell fractions. Recurrence-free survival showed no association with tumor T-cell fraction.

The receptor was isolated from a human donor with non-small cell lung cancer. V is TRBV27 and J is TRBJ2-2, with D possibly matching TRBD2 (5 bases). Sequencing was done on a sample of lung tumor tissue. The CDR3 sequence: CASSHGFGETTGELFF. DNA of the CDR3: TGTGCCAGCAGCCACGGGTTCGGGGAAACCACCGGGGAGCTGTTTTTT.